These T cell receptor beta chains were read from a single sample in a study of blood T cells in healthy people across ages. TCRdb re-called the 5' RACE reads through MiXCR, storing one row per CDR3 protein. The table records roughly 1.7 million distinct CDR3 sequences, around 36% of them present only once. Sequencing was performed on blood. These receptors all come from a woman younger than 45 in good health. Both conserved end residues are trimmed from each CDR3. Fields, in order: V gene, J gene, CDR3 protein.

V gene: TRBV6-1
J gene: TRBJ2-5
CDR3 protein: ASSEGSSGGQETQY

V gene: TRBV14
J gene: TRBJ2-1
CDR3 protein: ASSQIIAGVSYEQF

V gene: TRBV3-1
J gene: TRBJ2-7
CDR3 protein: ASSLQGASGEQY

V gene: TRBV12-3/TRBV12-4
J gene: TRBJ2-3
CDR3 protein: ASSLNPRTSGYTDTQY

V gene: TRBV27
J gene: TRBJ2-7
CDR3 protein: ASRPTGGGDEQY

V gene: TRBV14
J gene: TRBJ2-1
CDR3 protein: ASSQDRLLLGEQF

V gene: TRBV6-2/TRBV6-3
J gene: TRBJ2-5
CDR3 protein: ASSYSVERGETQY

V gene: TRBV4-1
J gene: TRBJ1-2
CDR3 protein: ASSQDWAGIGGYT

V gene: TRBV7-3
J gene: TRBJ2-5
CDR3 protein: ASSMGEREVETQY

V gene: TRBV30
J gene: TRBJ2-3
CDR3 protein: ACGKSSTDTQY

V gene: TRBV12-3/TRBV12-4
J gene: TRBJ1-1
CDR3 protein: ASSLALTGGTEAF

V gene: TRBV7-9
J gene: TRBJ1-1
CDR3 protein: ASSWGGSRREAF

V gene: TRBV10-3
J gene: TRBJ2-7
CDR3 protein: AISGTSGRAFPYEQY

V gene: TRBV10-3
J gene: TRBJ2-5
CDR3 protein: AISTERLQETQY

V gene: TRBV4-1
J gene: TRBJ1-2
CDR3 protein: ASSPGHEDYGYT

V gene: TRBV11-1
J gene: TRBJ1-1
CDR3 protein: ASSLFQEMNTEAF

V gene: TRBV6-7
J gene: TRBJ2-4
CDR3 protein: ASSSDKNIQY

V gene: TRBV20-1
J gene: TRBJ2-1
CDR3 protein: SARETRRPYNEQF

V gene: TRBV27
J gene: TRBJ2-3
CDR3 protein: ASSSSGAGTDTQY

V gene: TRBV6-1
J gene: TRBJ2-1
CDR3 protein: ASSEVLLVWGGNNRSPNNEQF

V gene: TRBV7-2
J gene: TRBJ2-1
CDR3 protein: ASSLAGGDSYYNEQF

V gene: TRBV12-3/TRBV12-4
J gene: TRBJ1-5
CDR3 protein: ASTIHGVSNQPQH

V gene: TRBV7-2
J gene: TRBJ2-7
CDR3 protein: ASSLETVLSYEQY

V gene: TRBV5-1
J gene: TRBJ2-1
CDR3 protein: ASSHSLAGGPDEQF

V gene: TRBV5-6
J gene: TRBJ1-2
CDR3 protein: ASSPRNRDLNYGYT

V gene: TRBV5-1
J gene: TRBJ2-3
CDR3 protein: ASSRGLAPDTQY

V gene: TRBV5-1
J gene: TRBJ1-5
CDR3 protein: ASSLGVAGNQPQH

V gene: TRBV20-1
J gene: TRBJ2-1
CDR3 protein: SARSRTGSYNEQF

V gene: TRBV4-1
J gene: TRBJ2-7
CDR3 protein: ASSHQDRGSYEQY

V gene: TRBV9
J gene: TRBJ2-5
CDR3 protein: ASSVREGGWEQY

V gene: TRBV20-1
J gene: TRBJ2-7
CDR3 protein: SARAGGQSSYEQY

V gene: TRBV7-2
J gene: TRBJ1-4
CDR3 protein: ASSSGTPGRDEKLF

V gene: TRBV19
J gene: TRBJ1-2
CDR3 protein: ASGDQQRNGYT

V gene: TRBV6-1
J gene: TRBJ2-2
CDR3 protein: ASASGGDTGELF

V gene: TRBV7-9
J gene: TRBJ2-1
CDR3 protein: ASSRTSGIEGEQF

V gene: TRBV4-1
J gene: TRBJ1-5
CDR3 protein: ASSQVGTGGNQPQH

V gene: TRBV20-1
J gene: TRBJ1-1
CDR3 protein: SAMGGAEAF

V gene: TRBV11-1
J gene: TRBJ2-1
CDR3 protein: ASSLAAQGFSYNEQF

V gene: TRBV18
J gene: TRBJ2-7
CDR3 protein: ASMREVGLAYSYEQY